The source of this T cell receptor (beta chain) is a study of response to subunit inactivated influenza vaccine. General study points: Each seasonal influenza vaccination, the authors suggested, recruits few new T cells.

Only a few counts were recorded for this clonotype. What it binds is not known. MiXCR, run by TCRdb on the RT-PCR reads, gives a single entry per CDR3 protein. The data show 700,000 to 900,000 distinct CDR3 sequences, with around 21% seen just once and 9.5% to 13% held by the top ten. The V segment lost 4 bases and the J segment 9 bases; nucleotides outside the gene matches: 7. This CDR3 comprises 14 residues. The V gene's germline CDR1 is ENHRY and CDR2 SYGVKD. The receptor's source is a man between 50 and 59 years old who received an inactivated influenza vaccine. The sequenced sample was PBMCs from blood, obtained less than 6 days after vaccination. The V call is TRBV10-3, the J call TRBJ2-1; 9 nucleotides agree with TRBD1. CDR3 nucleotide sequence: TGTGCCATCAGTGGGGACAGGGAAGAGGGTGAGCAGTTCTTC. Translation gives CAISGDREEGEQFF.